This TCR beta chain was observed in a study of T-cell memory formation after mild COVID-19. Trimming left V 2 bases short and J 6 bases short, with 4 bases between. The CDR3 extends over 11 amino acids. Using its own MiXCR run on the 5' RACE reads, TCRdb lists one record per CDR3 protein. The sample contains 170,000 or so distinct CDR3 sequences, 20% to 25% of which appear only once. The sequence derives from an adult woman who had mild COVID-19 (a few samples of this study predate the infection). Cell type and time point are not known. This chain links TRBV12-3 or TRBV12-4 with TRBJ1-1; D uncertain. The material sequenced was PBMCs or a T cell subset sorted from them (not recorded which). The CDR3 DNA sequence: TGTGCCAGCAGTTTATCCTCTGAAGCTTTCTTT. Protein sequence: CASSLSSEAFF.